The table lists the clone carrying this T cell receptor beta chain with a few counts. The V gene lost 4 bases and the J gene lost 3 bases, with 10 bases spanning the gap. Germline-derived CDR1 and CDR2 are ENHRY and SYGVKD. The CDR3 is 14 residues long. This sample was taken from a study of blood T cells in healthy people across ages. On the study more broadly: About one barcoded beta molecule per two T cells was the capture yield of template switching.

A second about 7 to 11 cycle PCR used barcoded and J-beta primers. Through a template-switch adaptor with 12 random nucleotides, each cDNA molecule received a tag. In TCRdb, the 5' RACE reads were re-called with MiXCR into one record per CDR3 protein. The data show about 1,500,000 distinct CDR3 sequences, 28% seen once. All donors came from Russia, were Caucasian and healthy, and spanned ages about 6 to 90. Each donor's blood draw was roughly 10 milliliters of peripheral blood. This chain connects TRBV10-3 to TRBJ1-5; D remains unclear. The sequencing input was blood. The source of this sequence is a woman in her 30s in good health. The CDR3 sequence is CAISVVGHNQPQHF. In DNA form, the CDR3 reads TGTGCCATCAGTGTGGTAGGGCACAATCAGCCCCAGCATTTT.